These 10 T cell receptor beta chains originate from one sample sequenced in a study of neurological immune-mediated disorders. TCRdb re-analysed the 5' RACE reads in MiXCR, keeping a single row per CDR3 protein. This table has roughly 41,000 distinct CDR3 sequences, roughly 2% appearing once. Sequencing was carried out using PBMCs. These receptors all come from a woman between 35 and 50 years old with multiple sclerosis.

This clonotype was picked up many times. The chain uses TRBV12-3 or TRBV12-4 and TRBJ1-6, with D unresolved. This CDR3 region has 13 residues. The germline V and J ends were trimmed by 11 bases and 10 bases, with 18 bases remaining between them. The CDR3 DNA sequence: TGTGCCTCCAGCGGCCTTAGGCGATCACCCCTCCACTTT. Translated: CASSGLRRSPLHF.

In this sample, this clonotype turned up many times. The rearrangement uses TRBV4-2 and TRBJ1-5; 10 bases are a match to TRBD1. From germline, CDR1 is LGHNA and CDR2 YNFKEQ. This CDR3 comprises 15 residues. Trimming took 3 bases from V and 7 from J; bases not matched to a gene: 6. The CDR3 region is CASSQETGGGQPQHF. DNA of the CDR3: TGTGCCAGCAGCCAGGAGACAGGGGGCGGCCAGCCCCAGCATTTT.

This clonotype has at least ten counts. The chain employs TRBV11-2 and TRBJ2-1; D gene ambiguous. Per germline, CDR1 SGHAT and CDR2 FQNNGV. V lost 2 bases and J lost 4, with 9 bases in between. CDR3 length: 14 residues. The CDR3 sequence: CASSLLAAYNEQFF. DNA for the CDR3: TGTGCCAGCAGCTTACTCGCGGCATACAATGAGCAGTTCTTC.

This clonotype was counted ten times or more. CDR3 amino acids: CSALETEAFF. The DNA for the CDR3 is TGCAGTGCCCTCGAGACTGAAGCTTTCTTT. This rearrangement joins TRBV20-1 to TRBJ1-1, with D unclear. Germline CDR1 reads DFQATT; CDR2 reads SNEGSKA (reference sequence). Trimming took 6 bases from V and 5 from J, leaving 7 bases between them. This CDR3 comprises 10 residues.

This clonotype was counted ten times or more. The V gene is TRBV6-6, the J gene TRBJ1-5, with 9 positions matching TRBD1. V was pared by 5 bases and J by 8 bases, with 4 bases of the junction left unmatched. The germline V gene encodes CDR1 MNHNY and CDR2 SVGAGI (reference sequence). This CDR3 region has 13 residues. The CDR3 nucleotides are TGTGCCAGCAGTACAGGGGGCCCTAAGCCCCAGCATTTT. This gives the protein CASSTGGPKPQHF.

In its sample, this clonotype was seen many times. The chain carries TRBV20-1 and TRBJ2-7; TRBD1 aligns across 10 bases. The CDR3 is made up of 18 amino acids. The V gene's germline CDR1 is DFQATT and CDR2 SNEGSKA (reference sequence). V gave up 6 bases and J gave up 2 bases; unmatched junction bases: 19. The CDR3, as DNA: TGCAGTGCCCCGGGGGGGGGACAGGGGATAGGAGCAGCCTACGAGCAGTACTTC. Residues: CSAPGGGQGIGAAYEQYF.

This clonotype was detected many times. This rearrangement joins TRBV20-1 to TRBJ1-1, with a tentative D call TRBD1 (5 bases). The ends were cut back, 6 bases at V and 5 bases at J, with 13 bases in the middle. Germline V gene lookup returns CDR1 DFQATT and CDR2 SNEGSKA (reference sequence). The CDR3 is 12 residues long. CDR3 sequence: CSAPSWGTEAFF. The CDR3 nucleotides read TGCAGTGCCCCATCCTGGGGGACTGAAGCTTTCTTT.

This clonotype came up many times. The chain recombines TRBV5-1 with TRBJ1-1; TRBD1 aligns across 8 bases. CDR1 and CDR2 (germline): SGHRS, YFSETQ. With 0 bases clipped from V and 1 base from J, the junction kept 8 bases outside the gene matches. The CDR3 is made up of 17 amino acids. CDR3 nucleotide sequence: TGCGCCAGCAGCTTGGTTGGGACAGGCAATAAGAACACTGAAGCTTTCTTT. It yields the protein CASSLVGTGNKNTEAFF.

This clonotype has at least ten counts. The rearrangement uses TRBV20-1 and TRBJ2-3; a possible D gene is TRBD1 (5 bases). This CDR3 contains 16 residues. V gave up 0 bases and J gave up 1 base, with 14 bases separating them. CDR1 DFQATT and CDR2 SNEGSKA come from the germline V gene (reference sequence). CDR3 coding DNA: TGCAGTGCTAGAGATAGGGGTCCCGCCGGCACAGATACGCAGTATTTT. Translating gives CSARDRGPAGTDTQYF.

In this sample, this clonotype turned up many times. The J gene is TRBJ2-3, the V gene TRBV24-1, with TRBD2 matching 8 bases. The CDR3 is 13 residues long. Trimming took 5 bases from V and 9 from J; bases not matched to a gene: 6. The germline V gene has CDR1 KGHDR and CDR2 SFDVKD. DNA of the CDR3: TGTGCCACCAGTGGCTCGGGACTAGTGACGCAGTATTTT. Amino acid sequence: CATSGSGLVTQYF.